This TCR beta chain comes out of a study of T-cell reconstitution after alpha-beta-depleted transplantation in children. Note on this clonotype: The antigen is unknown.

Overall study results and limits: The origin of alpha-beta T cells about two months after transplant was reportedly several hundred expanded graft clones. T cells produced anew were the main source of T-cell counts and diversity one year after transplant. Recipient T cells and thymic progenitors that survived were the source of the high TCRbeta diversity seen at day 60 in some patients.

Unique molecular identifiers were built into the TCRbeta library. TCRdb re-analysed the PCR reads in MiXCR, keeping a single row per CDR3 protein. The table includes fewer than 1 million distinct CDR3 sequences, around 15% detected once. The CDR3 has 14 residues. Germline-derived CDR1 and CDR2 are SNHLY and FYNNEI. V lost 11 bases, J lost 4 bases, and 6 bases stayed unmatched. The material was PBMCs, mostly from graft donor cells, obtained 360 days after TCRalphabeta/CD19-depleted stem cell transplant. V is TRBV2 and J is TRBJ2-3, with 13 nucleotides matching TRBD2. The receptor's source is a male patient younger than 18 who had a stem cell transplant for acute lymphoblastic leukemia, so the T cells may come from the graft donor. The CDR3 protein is CAVEGLAGPDTQYF. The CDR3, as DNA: TGTGCCGTCGAGGGACTAGCGGGACCAGATACGCAGTATTTT.